This T cell receptor (beta chain) was documented in a study of response to subunit inactivated influenza vaccine. Notes on the study in general: Each seasonal flu vaccination may recruit only limited new T cells, authors suggested.

This clonotype was counted between two and nine times. Its antigen is unidentified. TCRdb used MiXCR to reprocess the RT-PCR reads, holding one entry per CDR3 protein. The table has roughly 700,000 distinct CDR3 sequences, approximately 13% seen once. CDR1 and CDR2 from the germline V gene are MDHEN and SYDVKM. Germline trimming cut 3 bases from V and 6 bases from J; bases unmatched to any gene: 9. CDR3 length: 15 amino acids. Source: PBMCs from blood, taken 14 days before vaccination. This rearrangement joins TRBV28 to TRBJ2-7, with 9 bases that match TRBD2. This TCR came from a middle-aged man who received an inactivated influenza vaccine. The CDR3 sequence is CASSFSGAGGPEQYF. The DNA of the CDR3 is TGTGCCAGCAGTTTCTCTGGCGCGGGAGGGCCCGAGCAGTACTTC.